This T cell receptor beta chain originates from a study of cytomegalovirus exposure and HLA in healthy donors. Study-wide findings and caveats: There were a few CMV-associated chains whose specificity for CMV antigens was confirmed in vitro.

V was shortened by 4 bases and J by 2 bases, with 9 bases between the two germline ends. The CDR3 loop spans 14 amino acids. Germline V gene data show CDR1 as SGHTA and CDR2 as FQGNSA. It was with 60 Vbeta and 13 Jbeta primers that the PCR ran. Measured with immunoSEQ multiplex PCR; TCRdb has only the in-frame clones, and not every one. The sample comprises about 80,000 clones, over 70% of which are singletons, and less than 8% rests with the top ten. Of note for this clone: Its antigen remains unknown.

Healthy bone marrow donors formed the donor group. This TCR was sampled from a woman aged 40 to 50 in good health and CMV-seronegative. Specimen: PBMCs. The chain couples TRBV7-2 to TRBJ2-1; the D is unclear. CDR3 nucleotide sequence: TGTGCCAGCAGCTCCAACACCCCCTACAATGAGCAGTTCTTC. Its translation is CASSSNTPYNEQFF.